In its sample, the clone carrying this T cell receptor (delta chain) was seen a few times. Given a far larger clone just one base away, this is likely a sequencing read error. Other nucleotide sequences in the sample specify the same CDR3. V shed 6 bases and J shed 4 bases, with 20 bases lying between them. Germline V gene data show CDR1 as GEAIGNYY and CDR2 as EKD. This CDR3 region has 15 residues. The data stem from a study of gamma-delta T cells after stem cell transplantation. TCRdb re-called the RT-PCR reads via CATT. The sample consists of around 2,200 delta-chain clones, 44% of them appearing once.

The sequencing input was gamma-delta T cells. The TCR was taken from a human donor. It is not recorded whose cells these are; they may come from a transplant donor. The V gene is TRDV2, the J gene TRDJ1; perhaps TRDD3 as D (5 bases). The CDR3 here is CACLNLLENRDKLIF. The CDR3 nucleotides read TGTGCCTGTCTAAACTTACTGGAGAACCGCGATAAACTCATCTTT.